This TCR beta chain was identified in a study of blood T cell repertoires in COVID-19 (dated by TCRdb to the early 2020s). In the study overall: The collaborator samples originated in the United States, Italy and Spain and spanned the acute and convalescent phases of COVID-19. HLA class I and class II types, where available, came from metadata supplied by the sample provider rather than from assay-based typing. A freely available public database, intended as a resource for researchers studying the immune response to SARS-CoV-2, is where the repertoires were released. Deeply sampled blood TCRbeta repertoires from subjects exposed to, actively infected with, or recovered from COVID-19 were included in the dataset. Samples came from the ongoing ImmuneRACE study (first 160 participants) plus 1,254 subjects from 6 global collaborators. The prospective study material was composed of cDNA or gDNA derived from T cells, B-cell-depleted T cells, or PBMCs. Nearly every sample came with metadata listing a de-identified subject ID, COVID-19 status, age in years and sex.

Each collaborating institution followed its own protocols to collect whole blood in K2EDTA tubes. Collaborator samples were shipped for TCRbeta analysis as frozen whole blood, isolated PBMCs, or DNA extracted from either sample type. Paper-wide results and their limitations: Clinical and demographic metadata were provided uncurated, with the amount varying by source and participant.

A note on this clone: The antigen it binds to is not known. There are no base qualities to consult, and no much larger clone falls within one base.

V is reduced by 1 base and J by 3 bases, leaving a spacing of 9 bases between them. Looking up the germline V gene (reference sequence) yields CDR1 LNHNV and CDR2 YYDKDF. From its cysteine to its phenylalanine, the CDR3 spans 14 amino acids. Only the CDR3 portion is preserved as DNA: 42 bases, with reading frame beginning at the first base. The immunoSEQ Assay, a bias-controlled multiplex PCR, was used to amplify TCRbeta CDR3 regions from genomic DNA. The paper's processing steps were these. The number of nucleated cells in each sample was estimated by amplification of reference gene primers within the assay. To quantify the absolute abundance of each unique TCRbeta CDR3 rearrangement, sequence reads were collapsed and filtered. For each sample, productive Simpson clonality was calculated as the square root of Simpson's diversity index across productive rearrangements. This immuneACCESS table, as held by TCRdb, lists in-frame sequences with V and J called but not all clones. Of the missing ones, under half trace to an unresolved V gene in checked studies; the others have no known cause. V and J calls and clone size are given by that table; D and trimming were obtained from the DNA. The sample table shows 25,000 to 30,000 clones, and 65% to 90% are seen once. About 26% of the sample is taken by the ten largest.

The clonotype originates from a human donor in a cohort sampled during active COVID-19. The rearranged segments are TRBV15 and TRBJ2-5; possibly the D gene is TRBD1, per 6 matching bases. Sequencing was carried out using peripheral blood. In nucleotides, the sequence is TGTGCCACCAGCAGAGTCCCAGGGGAAGAGACCCAGTACTTC. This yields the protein CATSRVPGEETQYF.